The sequence of this T cell receptor beta chain was determined in a study of HIV-infected patients and healthy controls. The study, taken as a whole, reports: Compared with untreated HIV+ repertoires, healthy controls showed roughly threefold more distinct CDR3s and higher Shannon diversity. HIV-associated CDR3 frequencies dropped significantly during therapy; CMV-associated ones, mostly rising, changed nonsignificantly. MAIT alpha-chain CDR3s were frequent in healthy controls, depleted in HIV+.

The germline gives CDR1 MNHEY, CDR2 SMNVEV (reference sequence). Trimming removed 5 bases from V and 6 bases from J, with 14 bases in between. The CDR3 loop spans 14 amino acids. This clonotype was recorded many times. What it recognizes is unknown. cDNA was made from approximately 0.55 ug RNA using alpha and beta constant primers. Each of the alpha and beta chains got its own library through chain-specific third strand synthesis with indices. Each molecule carried a 12-nucleotide identifier made of two joined random hexamers added before amplification. TCRdb re-called the 5' RACE reads through MiXCR, storing one row per CDR3 protein. There are some 20,000 distinct CDR3 sequences in the sample; 7.5% to 10% occur only once, and around 20% lies in the top ten. Roughly three months, about 14 weeks, into antiretroviral therapy, follow-up blood was collected. Whole blood was used without fractionation, so all unsorted peripheral T cells were included.

The input for sequencing was blood, taken during antiretroviral therapy. The V gene is TRBV27, the J gene TRBJ1-5; D possibly corresponds to TRBD1 (6 bases). This TCR came from an adult with HIV infection. This chain's CDR3 is CASSPGLGAQPQHF. CDR3 DNA sequence: TGTGCCAGCAGTCCCGGCCTGGGGGCTCAGCCCCAGCATTTT.